These T cell receptor beta chains were read from a single sample in a study of T-cell reconstitution after alpha-beta-depleted transplantation in children. TCRdb itself ran the PCR reads through MiXCR, one entry per CDR3 protein. In the table there are 350,000 to 450,000 distinct CDR3 sequences, less than 15% of which are singletons. Here the sequenced sample was PBMCs, taken from the stem cell graft. These receptors all stem from a human donor who donated a stem cell graft to a child with Fanconi anemia. Both conserved end residues are part of each CDR3. The D gene is left open where the match is weak. The listing skips clone size in some rows; elsewhere it reads once, few, many or a size class.

V gene	D gene	J gene	clone size	CDR3 protein	CDR3 DNA
TRBV6-2/TRBV6-3	TRBD2	TRBJ2-1	few	CASSYSSGGAYEQFF	TGTGCCAGCAGTTACTCTAGCGGGGGGGCATATGAGCAGTTCTTC
TRBV3-1	.	TRBJ2-5	.	CASSQEMGKTQYF	TGTGCCAGCAGCCAAGAAATGGGGAAGACCCAGTACTTC
TRBV7-9	.	TRBJ2-1	many	CASSLEGNGEQFF	TGTGCCAGCAGCTTGGAGGGTAATGGTGAGCAGTTCTTC
TRBV14	TRBD2	TRBJ2-1	few	CASSHPPKLAGVSDEQFF	TGTGCCAGCAGCCACCCCCCGAAGCTAGCGGGGGTATCTGATGAGCAGTTCTTC
TRBV7-2	.	TRBJ1-1	many	CASSLARYGEAFF	TGTGCCAGCAGCTTAGCGCGGTACGGTGAAGCTTTCTTT
TRBV2	TRBD2	TRBJ2-3	many	CASSEWSGGGGTQYF	TGTGCCAGCAGTGAGTGGAGCGGGGGTGGTGGTACGCAGTATTTT
TRBV20-1	.	TRBJ1-1	few	CSASVNTEAFF	TGCAGTGCTAGTGTGAACACTGAAGCTTTCTTT
TRBV12-3/TRBV12-4	.	TRBJ1-1	.	CASSLTGHQGAEAFF	TGTGCCAGCAGTTTAACGGGACATCAAGGCGCTGAAGCTTTCTTT
TRBV4-2	.	TRBJ1-1	.	CASSQALSGGHDEAFF	TGTGCCAGCAGCCAAGCCCTAAGCGGGGGGCATGATGAAGCTTTCTTT
TRBV6-2/TRBV6-3	TRBD1	TRBJ2-3	few	CASSYQDRNIDTQYF	TGTGCCAGCAGTTATCAGGACAGGAATATCGATACGCAGTATTTT
TRBV5-1	.	TRBJ1-6	many	CASSLADTAQGSPLHF	TGCGCCAGCAGCTTGGCCGACACCGCGCAAGGTTCACCCCTCCACTTT
TRBV20-1	TRBD2	TRBJ2-5	few	CSSVAGQETQYF	TGCAGTTCTGTAGCGGGCCAAGAGACCCAGTACTTC
TRBV29-1	.	TRBJ2-1	many	CSALGESSYNEQFF	TGCAGCGCCTTGGGTGAGAGCTCCTACAATGAGCAGTTCTTC
TRBV20-1	.	TRBJ2-5	many	CSARTIGETQYF	TGCAGTGCTAGAACAATTGGGGAGACCCAGTACTTC
TRBV28	.	TRBJ1-2	.	CASSSGSGVDGYTF	TGTGCCAGCAGCTCAGGGTCCGGGGTCGATGGCTACACCTTC
TRBV3-1	TRBD1	TRBJ2-5	few	CTSEGAAFFQYF	TGTACCAGCGAGGGGGCAGCTTTCTTCCAGTACTTC
TRBV11-2	.	TRBJ1-3	once	CASSLNGGSRNTIYF	TGTGCCAGCAGCTTAAACGGGGGTAGTAGAAACACCATATATTTT
TRBV12-3/TRBV12-4	.	TRBJ1-1	.	CASTISQGWKNTEAFF	TGTGCCAGCACGATAAGTCAGGGGTGGAAGAACACTGAAGCTTTCTTT
TRBV7-9	.	TRBJ2-2	.	CASSPEGRGELFF	TGTGCCAGCAGCCCGGAGGGGCGCGGGGAGCTGTTTTTT
TRBV12-3/TRBV12-4	.	TRBJ2-1	.	CASSLDVGSYNEQFF	TGTGCCAGCAGTTTAGATGTGGGATCCTACAATGAGCAGTTCTTC
TRBV19	.	TRBJ2-1	many	CASSPNHLQSRQFF	TGTGCCAGTTCTCCAAACCATTTACAATCTCGGCAGTTCTTC
TRBV14	TRBD1	TRBJ2-6	.	CASSQWGQGSSGANVLTF	TGTGCCAGCAGCCAATGGGGACAGGGGAGCTCTGGGGCCAACGTCCTGACTTTC
TRBV7-2	TRBD1	TRBJ2-3	few	CASSSGTGVSTDTQYF	TGTGCCAGCAGCTCTGGGACAGGGGTGTCCACAGATACGCAGTATTTT
TRBV7-2	.	TRBJ2-7	few	CASSLVGGTHYEQYF	TGTGCCAGCAGCTTAGTTGGAGGGACACACTACGAGCAGTACTTC
TRBV20-1	TRBD1	TRBJ1-2	few	CSASAPGGNGYTF	TGCAGTGCTAGTGCCCCAGGGGGCAATGGCTACACCTTC
TRBV2	.	TRBJ2-5	.	CASRRLTTQETQYF	TGTGCCAGCAGGAGATTGACAACCCAAGAGACCCAGTACTTC
TRBV12-3/TRBV12-4	.	TRBJ1-2	many	CASSFMHNYGYTF	TGTGCCAGCAGTTTTATGCATAACTATGGCTACACCTTC
TRBV12-3/TRBV12-4	.	TRBJ1-3	few	CASSPDSLSSGNTIYF	TGTGCCAGCAGTCCCGACTCCCTGAGCTCTGGAAACACCATATATTTT
TRBV2	.	TRBJ2-7	many	CASSRQRSSYEQYF	TGTGCCAGCAGTCGACAGAGAAGCTCCTACGAGCAGTACTTC
TRBV7-9	.	TRBJ1-1	many	CASSFSGVVNTEAFF	TGTGCCAGCAGCTTCTCAGGGGTGGTGAACACTGAAGCTTTCTTT
TRBV19	.	TRBJ2-1	few	CASSPLRLDGNSYNEQFF	TGTGCCAGTAGTCCCCTCCGCCTCGACGGCAACTCCTACAATGAGCAGTTCTTC